A single sample gave rise to the 19 T cell receptor beta chains below, sequenced in a study of T cells in Graves' hyperthyroidism and ophthalmopathy. RNA transcripts gave rise to amplified TCR beta CDR3 regions. The TCR CDR3 was amplified in a first-round RT-PCR using the HTBI primer set. TCRdb passed the multiplex PCR reads through MiXCR, listing each CDR3 protein once. The sample carries more than 550,000 distinct CDR3 sequences, roughly 17% recorded once. Sample: blood. These receptors were taken from a man aged 45-60 years with Graves' hyperthyroidism.

The chain employs TRBV6-2 or TRBV6-3 and TRBJ2-2; 9 nucleotides align to TRBD2. Germline values: CDR1 MNHEY, CDR2 SVGEGT. CDR3 length: 17 amino acids. The J segment lost 2 bases and the V segment lost 1 base, leaving 5 bases of the junction unmatched. CDR3 in DNA: TGTGCCAGCAGTTACTTGGGACTAGCAGATAACACCGGGGAGCTGTTTTTT. This translates into CASSYLGLADNTGELFF.

This rearrangement joins TRBV2 to TRBJ2-3; D might be TRBD1 (5 bases). Trimming stripped 5 bases from V and 4 bases from J, with 13 bases between. Germline values: CDR1 SNHLY, CDR2 FYNNEI. The CDR3 is 14 amino acids. The CDR3 reads CASSPGMNADTQYF. The CDR3 coding sequence is TGTGCCAGCAGTCCAGGGATGAATGCAGATACGCAGTATTTT.

This clonotype has just a few counts. The chain carries TRBV6-5 and TRBJ1-2; 7 nucleotides agree with TRBD1. Germline lookup yields CDR1 MNHEY and CDR2 SVGAGI. The CDR3 contains 15 residues. The trim removed 0 bases at V and 6 bases at J, leaving 7 bases unmatched. The CDR3 DNA is TGTGCCAGCAGTTACTCCTCACAGACAGGGAATGGCTACACCTTC. Translating it yields CASSYSSQTGNGYTF.

This rearrangement joins TRBV9 to TRBJ2-5; D not resolved. The CDR3 length is 13 residues. V lost 0 bases to trimming and J lost 2 bases, with 5 bases between them. Germline values: CDR1 SGDLS, CDR2 YYNGEE. The CDR3 nucleotides read TGTGCCAGCAGCGTAGACTCACAAGAGACCCAGTACTTC. Its protein product is CASSVDSQETQYF. The entire variable domain, with the rest obtained from reference TRBV9 and TRBJ2-5, is as follows: DSGVTQTPKHLITATGQRVTLRCSPRSGDLSVYWYQQSLDQGLQFLIQYYNGEERAKGNILERFSAQQFPDLHSELNLSSLELGDSALYFCASSVDSQETQYFGPGTRLLVL.

CDR3 residues: CAWRLTSANEKLFF. For the CDR3, the DNA is TGTGCCTGGAGACTCACCAGCGCTAATGAAAAACTGTTTTTT. The V gene is TRBV30, the J gene TRBJ1-4; D remains ambiguous. The CDR3 is made up of 14 amino acids. CDR1 and CDR2 from the germline V gene are GTSNPN and SVGIG (reference sequence). The V gene lost 3 bases and the J gene lost 3 bases, with 11 bases spanning the gap.

This clonotype was counted between two and nine times. V usage is TRBV30 and J usage is TRBJ1-4; D is unclear. V was shortened by 3 bases and J by 8 bases, with 13 bases between the two germline ends. The length of the CDR3 is 13 residues. Per germline, CDR1 GTSNPN and CDR2 SVGIG (reference sequence). The CDR3 is CAWSRERAEKLFF. The CDR3 DNA is TGTGCCTGGAGCCGGGAACGAGCCGAAAAACTGTTTTTT. Based on the CDR3 plus reference TRBV30 and TRBJ1-4, the full variable domain is SQTIHQWPATLVQPVGSPLSLECTVEGTSNPNLYWYRQAAGRGLQLLFYSVGIGQISSEVPQNLSASRPQDRQFILSSKKLLLSDSGFYLCAWSRERAEKLFFGSGTQLSVL.

The DNA for the CDR3 is TGTGCCAGCAATCCGAGGACGTCTAACTATGGCTACACCTTC. Translating gives CASNPRTSNYGYTF. The chain recombines TRBV7-9 with TRBJ1-2; no reliable D call. The CDR3 is made up of 14 amino acids. V lost 7 bases to trimming and J lost 0 bases, with 12 bases between them. From germline, CDR1 is SEHNR and CDR2 FQNEAQ (reference sequence).

The chain carries TRBV6-1 and TRBJ2-5; perhaps TRBD1 as D (5 bases). CDR1 and CDR2 (germline): MNHNS, SASEGT. The CDR3 covers 16 residues. The V end lost 3 bases, the J end lost 5 bases, and 19 bases lay between the germline ends. The CDR3 is CASSEFLGTGTETQYF. CDR3 DNA sequence: TGTGCCAGCAGTGAGTTTCTGGGAACAGGTACCGAGACCCAGTACTTC.

The table lists this clonotype with many counts. This chain links TRBV28 with TRBJ1-1; 7 bases line up with TRBD1. The CDR3 consists of 17 residues. Germline trimming cut 5 bases from V and 3 bases from J; bases unmatched to any gene: 15. CDR1 MDHEN and CDR2 SYDVKM come from the germline V gene. In DNA, the CDR3 is TGTGCCAGCAGTCCGCTTGCCCCGGGACAGCGCTACACTGAAGCTTTCTTT. It encodes CASSPLAPGQRYTEAFF.

In its sample, this clonotype was seen many times. The rearrangement uses TRBV6-2 or TRBV6-3 and TRBJ2-3, with 10 bases identical to TRBD2. The CDR3 runs to 17 residues. With V trimmed by 0 bases and J by 5 bases, 8 bases remained unmatched. Germline loops: CDR1 MNHEY, CDR2 SVGEGT. CDR3 DNA sequence: TGTGCCAGCAGTTACTCGACCCTAGCGGGAGTCAAAGATACGCAGTATTTT. Amino acid sequence: CASSYSTLAGVKDTQYF.

This clonotype was picked up many times. The CDR3 sequence is CASSLKALFFGDEQFF. CDR3 in DNA: TGTGCCAGCAGTTTAAAGGCCCTTTTTTTTGGCGATGAGCAGTTCTTC. The chain is built from TRBV28 and TRBJ2-1; no reliable D call. The germline CDR1 and CDR2 sequences are MDHEN and SYDVKM. CDR3 length equals 16 residues. V was cut by 2 bases and J by 8 bases, with 19 bases left in between.

The rearrangement joins TRBV5-1 to TRBJ1-1; 9 bases agree with TRBD1. Germline trimming cut 6 bases from V and 1 base from J; bases unmatched to any gene: 4. Germline CDR1 and CDR2: SGHRS and YFSETQ. The CDR3 loop spans 14 amino acids. The CDR3 protein is CASNYRGPNTEAFF. Here the CDR3 DNA reads TGCGCCAGCAACTACAGGGGGCCGAACACTGAAGCTTTCTTT.

The chain couples TRBV11-2 to TRBJ2-1, with D unclear. The V end was cut by 1 base, the J end by 7 bases, with 11 bases between. The CDR3 sequence is 14 residues long. CDR1 and CDR2 (germline): SGHAT, FQNNGV. The CDR3 coding sequence is TGTGCCAGCAGCTTAGCGGTGGGAATTAATGAGCAGTTCTTC. Translation: CASSLAVGINEQFF. The full variable domain, its missing parts supplied by reference TRBV11-2 and TRBJ2-1, is EAGVAQSPRYKIIEKRQSVAFWCNPISGHATLYWYQQILGQGPKLLIQFQNNGVVDDSQLPKDRFSAERLKGVDSTLKIQPAKLEDSAVYLCASSLAVGINEQFFGPGTRLTVL.

In its sample, this clonotype was seen many times. This rearrangement joins TRBV6-1 to TRBJ2-5; 8 bases agree with TRBD1. J gave up 2 bases and V 7 bases, and 12 bases lay outside the gene matches. CDR3 length equals 16 residues. The germline V gene has CDR1 MNHNS and CDR2 SASEGT. In DNA, the CDR3 is TGTGCCAGCATTAAAGAGGGACAGGCTGTTCAAGAGACCCAGTACTTC. This codes for CASIKEGQAVQETQYF.

The chain recombines TRBV7-9 with TRBJ2-1; 8 bases are a match to TRBD2. The germline V gene has CDR1 SEHNR and CDR2 FQNEAQ (reference sequence). CDR3 length: 13 residues. The trim removed 3 bases at V and 12 bases at J, leaving 7 bases unmatched. The CDR3 region has the DNA TGTGCCAGCAGCTTGGGCAGCGGGAGAGGGCAGTTCTTC. Its protein product is CASSLGSGRGQFF.

This clonotype appeared many times. The V gene is TRBV28, the J gene TRBJ2-1, with 7 nucleotides matching TRBD1. Germline trimming cut 6 bases from V and 2 bases from J; bases unmatched to any gene: 7. Per germline, CDR1 MDHEN and CDR2 SYDVKM. The CDR3 has 15 residues. This CDR3 is CASRLRTGPYNEQFF. The CDR3 region has the DNA TGTGCCAGCAGGCTTAGGACAGGCCCCTACAATGAGCAGTTCTTC.

About this clonotype itself: With a much larger clone just one base away, this may be a read error. This is likely a read error, given that the CDR3 carries no conserved phenylalanine or tryptophan at its end. The chain couples TRBV20-1 to TRBJ2-3, with 8 bases fitting TRBD2. After removal of 7 bases from V and 2 bases from J, the junction contained 11 bases not matched to a gene. Germline V gene data show CDR1 as DFQATT and CDR2 as SNEGSKA (reference sequence). This CDR3 is built from 15 residues. This CDR3 is CSVVLGTRPTDTQYY. In DNA, the CDR3 is TGCAGTGTTGTGTTGGGGACTAGACCCACAGATACGCAGTATTAT.

This clonotype was counted ten times or more. V gene TRBV14 combines with J gene TRBJ1-1, with D uncertain. This CDR3 has 13 residues. V shed 3 bases and J shed 1 base, with 6 bases lying between them. CDR1 and CDR2 from the germline V gene are SGHDN and FVKESK. CDR3 nucleotides: TGTGCCAGCAGCCAGCAAAGGAACACTGAAGCTTTCTTT. This sequence encodes CASSQQRNTEAFF.

In its sample, this clonotype was seen once. The V gene is TRBV7-2, the J gene TRBJ2-5; 7 bases are shared with TRBD1. With 5 bases clipped from V and 2 bases from J, the junction kept 8 bases outside the gene matches. This CDR3 comprises 15 residues. Germline assignment: CDR1 SGHTA and CDR2 FQGNSA. CDR3 amino acids: CASSQQGQLQETQYF. CDR3 in DNA: TGTGCCAGCAGCCAACAGGGACAGTTACAAGAGACCCAGTACTTC.